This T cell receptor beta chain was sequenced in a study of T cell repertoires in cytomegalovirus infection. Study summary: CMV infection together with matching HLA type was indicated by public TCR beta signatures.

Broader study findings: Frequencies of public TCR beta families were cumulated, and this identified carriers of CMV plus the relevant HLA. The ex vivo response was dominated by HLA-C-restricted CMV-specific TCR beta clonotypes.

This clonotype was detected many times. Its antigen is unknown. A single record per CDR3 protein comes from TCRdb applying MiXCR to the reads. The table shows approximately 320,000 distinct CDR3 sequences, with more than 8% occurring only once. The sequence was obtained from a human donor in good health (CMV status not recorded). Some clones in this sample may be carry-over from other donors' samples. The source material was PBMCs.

CDR3 bases: TGTGCCAGCAGTGCTCCCGCCCAGGGGAGCGCCAACGTCCTGACTTTC. It specifies CASSAPAQGSANVLTF. The rearrangement joins TRBV28 to TRBJ2-6; the D gene is possibly TRBD1 (6 bases). The length of the CDR3 is 16 residues. Germline CDR1 MDHEN, CDR2 SYDVKM. Trimming cost V 5 bases and J 7 bases, with 18 bases left between them.